This T cell receptor beta chain emerged from a study of cytomegalovirus exposure and HLA in healthy donors. General observations from the study: Associated with cytomegalovirus, according to the listing, were 150 to 200 TCR beta chains. Some public TCRs appeared in many individuals, while most sequences were rare.

With respect to this clone: As yet, its antigen is unknown.

TCRdb keeps only in-frame clones here, not all; method: immunoSEQ multiplex PCR. The table shows 90,000 to 150,000 clones, with 86% occurring only once. Germline V gene sequence: CDR1 LNHNV, CDR2 YYDKDF (reference sequence). This CDR3 contains 17 residues. V was pared by 2 bases and J by 6 bases, with 12 bases of the junction left unmatched. This TCR derives from a young man in good health and CMV-seronegative. The specimen sequenced was PBMCs. J is TRBJ1-2 and V is TRBV15; 10 bases are a match to TRBD1. CDR3 loop: CATSRRSLGTGDHGYTF. CDR3 DNA: TGTGCCACCAGCAGAAGAAGCCTCGGGACAGGGGATCATGGCTACACCTTC.